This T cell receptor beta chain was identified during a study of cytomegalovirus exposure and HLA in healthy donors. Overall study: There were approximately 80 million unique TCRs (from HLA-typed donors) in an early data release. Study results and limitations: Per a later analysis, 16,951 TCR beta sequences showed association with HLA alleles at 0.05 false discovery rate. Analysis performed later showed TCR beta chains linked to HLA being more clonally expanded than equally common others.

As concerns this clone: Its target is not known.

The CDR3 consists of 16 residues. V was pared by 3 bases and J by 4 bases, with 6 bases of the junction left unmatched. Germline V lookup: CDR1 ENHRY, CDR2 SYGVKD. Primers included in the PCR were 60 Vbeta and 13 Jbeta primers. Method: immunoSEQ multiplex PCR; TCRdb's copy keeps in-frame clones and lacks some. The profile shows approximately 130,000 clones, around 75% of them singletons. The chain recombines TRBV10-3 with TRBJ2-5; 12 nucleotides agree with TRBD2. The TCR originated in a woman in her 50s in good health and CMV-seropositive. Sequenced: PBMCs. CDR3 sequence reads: CAISDASGGAGETQYF. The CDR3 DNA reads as TGTGCCATCAGTGACGCTAGCGGGGGGGCAGGAGAGACCCAGTACTTC.